The entry that follows covers one T cell receptor beta chain sequence. What this receptor recognizes is not known. No much larger clone is present one base from it, and per-base qualities are unavailable. These data come from a study of CD8+ T cells in alopecia areata (dated by TCRdb to 2016 to 2019). With respect to the entire study: Treated patients were enrolled in an open-label pilot trial of oral tofacitinib, 5 to 10 mg twice daily, for moderate-to-severe alopecia areata. In both human patients and the C3H/HeJ mouse model, the study applied high-throughput TCRbeta sequencing to look at T cell clonal expansion in alopecia areata. Patients on tofacitinib were biopsied at baseline and after 4 and 24 weeks of treatment, and several of the patients also had a later scalp biopsy. On the human side, TCRbeta sequencing was run on scalp tissue and on sorted CD4+ and CD8+ peripheral blood T cells from healthy controls and from alopecia areata patients with either patchy or totalis/universalis disease. Tofacitinib was given for 6 to 18 months, followed by 6 months of follow-up off drug to assess delayed response and recurrence. Clonality in the scalp was compared among normal scalp (n=4), patchy alopecia areata scalp (n=8), and alopecia totalis/universalis scalp (n=8). RNA came from the PAXgene miRNA kit for fixed scalp, the miRNeasy kit for PBMCs, and the RNeasy kit for mouse skin. Disease severity in treated patients was measured with the SALT score, which quantifies the percentage of affected scalp surface area. TCRbeta CDR3 regions were amplified by immunoSEQ multiplex PCR with 35 Vbeta forward and 13 Jbeta reverse primers.

The method behind the library was the immunoSEQ multiplex PCR assay. RNA was extracted from all samples and reverse transcribed into cDNA as template for TCR sequencing. SuperScript III was used for first-strand cDNA synthesis, primed with a 2:1 mix of oligo-dT and random hexamers. A synthetic immune receptor repertoire was used to gauge amplification bias, and whatever bias remained was removed computationally. Per the source publication's procedure: After raw reads were preprocessed to remove errors, the CDR3 was defined following IMGT conventions as running from the conserved cysteine to phenylalanine. To get clonality, Shannon entropy was normalized by log2 of the number of productive unique TCRs and the result was subtracted from 1. Whether scalp clones were CD4 or CD8 was inferred by matching scalp TCRbeta sequences against CD4 and CD8 repertoires sorted from blood. TCRdb obtained this table from immuneACCESS and retained in-frame rearrangements with V and J assigned. These tables miss some clones; where compared with another copy, unresolved V genes account for less than half of the shortfall, and the remainder is unexplained. For V, J and clone size, that table is used; D and trimming come from the DNA. Across this sample there are 85,000 to 110,000 clones, with under 90% seen only once. Together, the top ten hold 11% of the sample.

The paper's findings and limits, for the study overall: Because the treated cohort was small and had only one nonresponder, larger studies are needed to examine links between baseline CD8+ expansion and response. With tofacitinib, both scalp clonality and the number of expanded CD8+ clones among the top 100 scalp clones went down significantly. Scalp TCR repertoire analysis is complicated because resident alphabeta T cells in normal human skin are also sequenced, whereas mouse skin is dominated by gammadelta T cells. Higher clonality and more expanded CD8+ clones were observed in lesional scalp than in normal scalp, particularly in alopecia totalis/universalis, a finding suggestive of antigenic drive. Many expanded lesional clones persisted in scalp and blood during tofacitinib treatment, which may partly explain relapse after stopping treatment. Shared TCR sequences between patients were less evident than in mice, which may be partly attributable to HLA diversity in the patient population.

Read against the paper, the sample's treatment or condition label means: oral pan-JAK inhibitor, 5-10 mg twice daily. Lesional scalp punch biopsies and peripheral blood were collected from alopecia areata patients. After PBMCs were isolated by density centrifugation and stained for CD3, CD4 and CD8, a FACSAria was used to sort CD4+ and CD8+ T cells. From its cysteine to its phenylalanine, the CDR3 spans 14 amino acids. Only the CDR3 region is kept as DNA, spanning 42 bases read in frame from base 1. At the junction V is shortened by 4 bases and J by 6 bases; bases outside the gene matches: 4. CDR1 MNHNY and CDR2 SVGAGI were looked up in the germline V gene (reference sequence).

The chain employs TRBV6-6 and TRBJ2-2; the junction holds 8 bases that match TRBD2. The clonotype was recovered from a human donor with alopecia areata. The sequences come from CD8+ T cells sorted from blood, collected between weeks 30 and 35, from a patient treated with tofacitinib. CDR3 loop: CASSSPTSAGELFF. The DNA reads as follows: TGTGCCAGCAGTTCACCGACTAGCGCCGGGGAGCTGTTTTTT.